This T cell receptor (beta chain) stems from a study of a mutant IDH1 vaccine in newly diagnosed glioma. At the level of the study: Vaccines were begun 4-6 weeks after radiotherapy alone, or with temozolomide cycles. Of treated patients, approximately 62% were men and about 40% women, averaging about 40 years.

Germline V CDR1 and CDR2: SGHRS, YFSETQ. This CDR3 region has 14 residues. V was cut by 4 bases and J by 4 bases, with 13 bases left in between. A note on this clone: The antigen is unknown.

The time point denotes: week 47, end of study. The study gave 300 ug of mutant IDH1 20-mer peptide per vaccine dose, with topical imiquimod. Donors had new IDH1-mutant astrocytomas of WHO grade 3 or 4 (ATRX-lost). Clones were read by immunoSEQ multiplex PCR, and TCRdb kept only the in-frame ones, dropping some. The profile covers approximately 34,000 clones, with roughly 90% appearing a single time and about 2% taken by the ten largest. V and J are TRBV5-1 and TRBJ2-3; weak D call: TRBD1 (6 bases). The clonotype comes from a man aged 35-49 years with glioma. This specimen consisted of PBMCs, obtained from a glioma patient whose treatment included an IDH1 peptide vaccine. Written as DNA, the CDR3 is TGCGCCAGCAGCCTCGCGGACAGTTCAGATACGCAGTATTTT. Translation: CASSLADSSDTQYF.